This entry concerns a single T cell receptor (beta chain). There is no known antigen for this receptor. Per-base quality was not reported, and no clone a single base away is much larger than it. The intended sense of this specimen's time point label: cycle 4 day 1 (C4D1), after 5 to 7 weeks of nivolumab. All trial patients had relapsed after autologous stem cell transplantation, with cohorts A, B and C differing in prior brentuximab vedotin exposure. The trial cohort comprised some 60 patients with relapsed/refractory classical Hodgkin lymphoma whose best overall responses were complete response, partial response or progressive disease. Trial patients were treated with single-agent nivolumab in the multi-cohort phase II CheckMate 205 trial. An independent review committee assessed best overall response using the 2007 International Working Group response criteria. PBMCs from the trial were collected at three points: immediately before nivolumab initiation (C1D1), and during therapy at cycle 2 day 1 and cycle 4 day 1. Peripheral blood was collected in 8 mL Vacutainer Cell Preparation Tubes, from which PBMCs were isolated by centrifugation and then cryopreserved.

The CDR3 spans 13 residues, from the cysteine through the phenylalanine. The CDR3 DNA has 39 bases and is translated from base 1. Clipping removes 6 bases from V and 4 bases from J, with 3 as the unmatched junction base count. The CDR1 and CDR2 encoded by the germline V gene (reference sequence) are LNHDA and SQIVND. The data belong to a study of PD-1 blockade in classical Hodgkin lymphoma (dated by TCRdb to about 2020). With regard to the full study: Nivolumab dosing was 3 mg/kg intravenously every 2 weeks, continuing until either disease progression or unacceptable toxicity. To define a peripheral blood immune signature of response to PD-1 blockade in classical Hodgkin lymphoma, the study combined TCR beta sequencing with CyTOF.

Findings and caveats that apply to the study as a whole: Only a single clinical trial cohort was studied, and what caused the repertoire differences, possibly disease activity or prior therapy, remained undefined. Diversity was lower in patients who began nivolumab less than 1 year after ASCT, so these patients were left out of later analyses to avoid confounding by immune reconstitution. Baseline TCR diversity was reported to be lower in newly diagnosed patients than in healthy donors and to be lower still in relapsed/refractory patients. A significant rise by C4D1 was seen in CD4+ but not CD8+ TCR diversity (p=0.0027 vs p=0.16), with the rise being most apparent in complete responders (p=0.02). Trial patients with a complete response had baseline diversity similar to that of newly diagnosed patients, while partial responders and progressors had significantly lower diversity.

Genomic DNA was isolated using the Qiagen DNeasy kit from unsorted PBMCs as well as from negatively selected CD4+ and CD8+ fractions. TCR beta CDR3 regions were subjected to amplification by immunoSEQ multiplex PCR with primers that anneal to V and J segments. A synthetic immune receptor repertoire was used to minimize amplification bias, and any residual bias was removed computationally once sequencing was done. The authors processed their data as follows. Repertoire diversity was quantified as the Shannon entropy index using custom Python scripts. Unsorted, CD4+ and CD8+ repertoires were examined separately, except in combined analyses, for which CD4+ and CD8+ sequences were merged in silico. Clonal expansion was defined as a frequency increase of at least 2-fold after treatment compared with C1D1, and clones undetected at baseline were assigned a pseudocount of 0.5. Clones with 0 or 1 copy at C1D1 were classified as singleton clones, and clones with 2 or more copies were classified as non-singleton clones. By matching protein sequences in sorted samples from the same patient, clones expanded in unsorted samples were annotated as CD4+, CD8+ or unknown. Diversity changes from C1D1 to C4D1 were tested in paired samples using Wilcoxon tests. Entries here come from immuneACCESS through TCRdb and include only in-frame sequences with V and J called. Some clones fail to appear in such tables; in the studies checked, an unresolved V gene covers under half of the shortfall, and the cause of the remainder is unknown. The D gene and trimming were derived from the DNA, and the V and J assignments and clone size from that table. Recorded for this sample are some 110,000 clones; approximately 90% of them occurred a single time. The ten largest make up roughly 19% of the sample.

This sample comprised peripheral blood mononuclear cells (PBMCs), obtained before the fourth cycle of nivolumab. The sequence links TRBV19 to TRBJ1-1, and 9 junction bases match TRBD1. The TCR originated in a human donor with classical Hodgkin lymphoma. The DNA sequence reads TGTGCCAGTAGCGAGACAGGGGGCACTGAAGCTTTCTTT. Its protein product is CASSETGGTEAFF.